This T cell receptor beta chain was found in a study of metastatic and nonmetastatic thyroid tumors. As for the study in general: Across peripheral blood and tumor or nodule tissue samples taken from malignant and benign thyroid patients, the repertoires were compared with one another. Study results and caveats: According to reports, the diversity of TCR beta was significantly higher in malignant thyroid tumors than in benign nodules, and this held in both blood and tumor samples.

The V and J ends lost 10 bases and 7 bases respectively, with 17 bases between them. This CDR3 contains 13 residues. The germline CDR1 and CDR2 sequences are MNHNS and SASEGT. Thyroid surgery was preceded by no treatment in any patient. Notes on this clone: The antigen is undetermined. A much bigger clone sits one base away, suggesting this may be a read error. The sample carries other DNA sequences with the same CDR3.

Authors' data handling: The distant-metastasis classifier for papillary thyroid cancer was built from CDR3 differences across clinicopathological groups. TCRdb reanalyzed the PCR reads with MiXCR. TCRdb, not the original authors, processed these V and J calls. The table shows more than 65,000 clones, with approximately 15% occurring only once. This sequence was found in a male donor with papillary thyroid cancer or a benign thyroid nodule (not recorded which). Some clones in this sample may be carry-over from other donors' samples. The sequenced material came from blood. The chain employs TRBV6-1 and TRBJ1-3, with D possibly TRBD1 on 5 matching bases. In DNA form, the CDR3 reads TGTGCCACCAGGGTACCGAACGGGAACACCATATATTTT. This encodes CATRVPNGNTIYF.